These T cell receptor beta chains were read from a single sample in a study of shared clonotypes between healthy human individuals. Clones were sequenced by immunoSEQ multiplex PCR, and TCRdb holds only the in-frame ones, with some missing. The sample has some 2,000,000 clones, roughly 94% seen once. Sequencing was carried out using naive CD4+ T cells sorted from blood. These receptors came from a man aged 18 to 29 in good health. The CDR3 runs from the conserved cysteine through the conserved F or W. The D gene is left open where the match is weak. Part of the rows lack a size; the others show once, few, many or a class for expanded clones.

v_gene	j_gene	d_gene	abundance	CDR3aa	CDR3nt
TRBV2	TRBJ2-7	TRBD1	-	CASLQGWNSYEQYF	TGTGCCAGCCTACAGGGGTGGAACTCCTACGAGCAGTACTTC
TRBV10-3	TRBJ2-3	TRBD2	-	CAIKASGGNLGTQYF	TGTGCCATCAAGGCTAGCGGGGGTAATTTAGGGACGCAGTATTTT
TRBV5-1	TRBJ2-7	-	-	CASSLPSGLTSEQYF	TGCGCCAGCAGCTTACCTTCGGGACTCACTAGCGAGCAGTACTTC
TRBV18	TRBJ2-3	TRBD2	-	CASSPESGTSGRDTQYF	TGTGCCAGCTCACCAGAGTCGGGGACTAGCGGGAGAGATACGCAGTATTTT
TRBV19	TRBJ2-7	TRBD1	once	CASSWDRGYEQYF	TGTGCCAGTAGTTGGGACAGGGGCTACGAGCAGTACTTC
TRBV11-2	TRBJ1-6	TRBD1	-	CASSFRDSFNSPLHF	TGTGCCAGCAGCTTCCGGGACAGTTTTAATTCACCCCTCCACTTT
TRBV30	TRBJ1-4	-	-	CAWCSTTNEKLFF	TGTGCCTGGTGTTCAACAACTAATGAAAAACTGTTTTTT
TRBV19	TRBJ2-1	-	-	CASSNRVSSYNEQFF	TGTGCCAGTAGTAATAGGGTGAGCTCCTACAATGAGCAGTTCTTC
TRBV5-6	TRBJ2-1	TRBD2	-	CASSQGLAGGNEQFF	TGTGCCAGCAGTCAAGGACTAGCGGGGGGCAATGAGCAGTTCTTC
TRBV30	TRBJ2-1	TRBD2	-	CAWRPRRLAGYNEQFF	TGTGCCTGGCGTCCTCGCCGGCTAGCGGGGTACAATGAGCAGTTCTTC
TRBV21-1	TRBJ2-7	-	-	CASSRDRWEASSYEQYF	TGTGCCAGCAGCCGGGACCGCTGGGAGGCGAGCTCCTACGAGCAGTACTTC
TRBV10-2	TRBJ2-2	TRBD2	-	CASTNGGAGGELFF	TGCGCCAGCACCAACGGGGGGGCCGGCGGGGAGCTGTTTTTT